What follows describes a single TCR beta chain. Its antigen is undetermined. These data come from a study of shared clonotypes between healthy human individuals. Approximately 200 ng DNA, 30,000 or so T cell genomes, went into each sorted-subset replicate PCR. Clones were sequenced by immunoSEQ multiplex PCR, and TCRdb holds only the in-frame ones, with some missing. The sample carries approximately 840,000 clones, about 97% recorded once. Naive CD8 cells, CD45RO-negative and positively selected for CCR7, excluded terminally differentiated effector memory CD45RA+ cells. Study-wide results and limits: Large depth notwithstanding, sorted-subset sequencing proved incomplete by rarefaction. Several donors held 5% to 5.5% of naive CD4 clonotypes in common.

The sample was naive CD8+ T cells sorted from blood. The receptor was derived from a man in his thirties or forties in good health.

The CDR3 here is CASSLEGPEAFF. The CDR3 bases are TGTGCCAGCAGCTTAGAGGGGCCAGAAGCTTTCTTT. V is TRBV7-9 and J is TRBJ1-1; D may be TRBD1 (5 bases). This CDR3 is built from 12 residues. The V end lost 1 base, the J end lost 8 bases, and 8 bases lay between the germline ends. Per the germline V gene, CDR1 is SEHNR and CDR2 is FQNEAQ (reference sequence). The full variable domain, completed using reference TRBV7-9 and TRBJ1-1, is DTGVSQNPRHKITKRGQNVTFRCDPISEHNRLYWYRQTLGQGPEFLTYFQNEAQLEKSRLLSDRFSAERPKGSFSTLEIQRTEQGDSAMYLCASSLEGPEAFFGQGTRLTVV.